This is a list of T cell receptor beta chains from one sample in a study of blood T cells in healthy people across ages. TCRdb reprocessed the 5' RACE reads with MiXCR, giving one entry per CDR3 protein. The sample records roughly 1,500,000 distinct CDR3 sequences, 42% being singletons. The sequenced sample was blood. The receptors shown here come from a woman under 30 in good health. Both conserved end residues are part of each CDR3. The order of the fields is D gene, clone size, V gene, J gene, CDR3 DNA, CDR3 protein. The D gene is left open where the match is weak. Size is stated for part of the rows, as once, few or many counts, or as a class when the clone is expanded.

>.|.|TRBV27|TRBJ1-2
TGTGCCAGCAGTTTACTCTGGGGACATGGCTACACCTTC
CASSLLWGHGYTF
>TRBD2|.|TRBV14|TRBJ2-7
TGTGCCAGCAGCCAAGATAGACTAGCGGAGGGCTTTAGCCTCTCCTACAATGAGCAGTACTTC
CASSQDRLAEGFSLSYNEQYF
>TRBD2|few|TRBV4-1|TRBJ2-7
TGCGCCAGCAGCCAAGAAGGCGGGGGCGAGCAGTACTTC
CASSQEGGGEQYF
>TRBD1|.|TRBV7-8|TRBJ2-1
TGTGCCAGCAGCGTTTTGGACAGGCGCAATGAGCAGTTCTTC
CASSVLDRRNEQFF
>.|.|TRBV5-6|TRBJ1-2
TGTGCCAGCAGCTCCTGGGGACGGGACTATGGCTACACCTTC
CASSSWGRDYGYTF
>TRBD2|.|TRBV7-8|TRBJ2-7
TGTGCCAGCAGGGCCCTAGCGGGGGTTCTCTACGAGCAGTACTTC
CASRALAGVLYEQYF
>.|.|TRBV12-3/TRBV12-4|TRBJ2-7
TGTGCCAGCAGTTGGGCTAGCGATGAGCAGTACTTC
CASSWASDEQYF
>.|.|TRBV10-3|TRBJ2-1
TGTGCCATCAGTGCCTCTCTACAAACATCGGCCTACAATGAGCAGTTCTTC
CAISASLQTSAYNEQFF
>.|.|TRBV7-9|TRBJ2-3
TGTGCCAGCAGCCCCTCGAAGGATACGCAGTATTTT
CASSPSKDTQYF
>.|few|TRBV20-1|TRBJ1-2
TGCAGTGCTAGTATTGGGAGCGGCTACACCTTC
CSASIGSGYTF
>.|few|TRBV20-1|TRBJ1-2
TGCAGTGCGAGACCGATCAACTATGGCTACACCTTC
CSARPINYGYTF
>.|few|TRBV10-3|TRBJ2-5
TGTGCCATCAGTGAGGCGCAGGGAGGAAAGACCCAGTACTTC
CAISEAQGGKTQYF
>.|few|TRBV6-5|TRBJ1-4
TGTGCCAGCACGAGTGTTGCAACTAATGAAAAACTGTTTTTT
CASTSVATNEKLFF
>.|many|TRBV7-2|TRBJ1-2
TGTGCCAGCAGCCCCCTTAACTATGGCTACACCTTC
CASSPLNYGYTF
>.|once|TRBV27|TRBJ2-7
TGTGCCAGCAGTTTGGCCTGGGCGGGCGAGCAGTACTTC
CASSLAWAGEQYF
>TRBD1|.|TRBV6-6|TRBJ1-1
TGTGCCAGCAGTGAGGGACAGACTGAAGCTTTCTTT
CASSEGQTEAFF
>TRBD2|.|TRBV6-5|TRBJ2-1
TGTGCCAGCACCCGGGGACTAGCGGGTGAGCAGTTCTTC
CASTRGLAGEQFF
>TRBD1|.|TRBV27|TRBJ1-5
TGTGCCAGCGGCACAGGGGTAGCAAATCAGCCCCAGCATTTT
CASGTGVANQPQHF
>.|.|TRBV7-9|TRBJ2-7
TGTGCCAGCAGCCGGGTTCGAAGCGGAGGCTACGAGCAGTACTTC
CASSRVRSGGYEQYF
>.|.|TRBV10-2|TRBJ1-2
TGCGCCAGCAGTAACAGTGTTGGCTACACCTTC
CASSNSVGYTF
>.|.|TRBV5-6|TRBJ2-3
TGTGCCAGCAGCGAGACTGGGGAAAACACAGATACGCAGTATTTT
CASSETGENTDTQYF
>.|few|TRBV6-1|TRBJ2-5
TGTGCCAGCAGCGAAGAGGTTCTGGGACACCTGTACCAAGAGACCCAGTACTTC
CASSEEVLGHLYQETQYF
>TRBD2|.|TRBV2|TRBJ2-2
TGTGCCAGCAGTGAAAGCGGGGGAATTTACACCGGGGAGCTGTTTTTT
CASSESGGIYTGELFF
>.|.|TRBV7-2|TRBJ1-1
TGTGCCAGCAGCGCCCGCGGGTCACAGGGAGTTCAGTACACTGAAGCTTTCTTT
CASSARGSQGVQYTEAFF
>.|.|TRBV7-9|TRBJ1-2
TGTGCCAGCAGCTTAGCGATGAACTCTTATGGCTACACCTTC
CASSLAMNSYGYTF
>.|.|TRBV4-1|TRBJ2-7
TGCGCCAGCAGCCAAATTAGGGGGGCTACCTACGAGCAGTACTTC
CASSQIRGATYEQYF
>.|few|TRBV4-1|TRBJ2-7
TGCGCCAGCAGCACCCAGGACAGAGCCTACGAGCAGTACTTC
CASSTQDRAYEQYF
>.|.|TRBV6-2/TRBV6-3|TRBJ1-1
TGTGCCAGCAGTTACAGGGGATCTGGGACTGAAGCTTTCTTT
CASSYRGSGTEAFF
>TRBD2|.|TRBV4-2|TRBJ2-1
TGTGCCAGCAGGAAACAATTGGGACTAGCGGGAGAAGACGAGCAGTTCTTC
CASRKQLGLAGEDEQFF
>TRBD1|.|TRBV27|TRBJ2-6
TGTGCCAGCAGTTATTATGGACAGGGGGTCCCTGGGGCCAACGTCCTGACTTTC
CASSYYGQGVPGANVLTF
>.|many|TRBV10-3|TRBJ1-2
TGTGCCATCAGTGAGTCAGGGGATGGCTACACCTTC
CAISESGDGYTF
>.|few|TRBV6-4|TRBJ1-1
TGTGCCAGCAGTGAAATCCCGAACACTGAAGCTTTCTTT
CASSEIPNTEAFF
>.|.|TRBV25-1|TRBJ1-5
TGTGCCAGCAGTGATACCAGGGTGGGCGGTCAGCCCCAGCATTTT
CASSDTRVGGQPQHF
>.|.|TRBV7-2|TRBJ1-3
TGTGCCAGCAGCCTGCGGGACACTGTCTCTGGAAACACCATATATTTT
CASSLRDTVSGNTIYF
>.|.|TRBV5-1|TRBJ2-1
TGCGCCAGCAGCTTGGCGTTGGGGGCGCATAGTTATGAGCAGTTCTTC
CASSLALGAHSYEQFF
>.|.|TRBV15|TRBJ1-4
TGTGCCACCAGCAGAGATATGGGTGGTGGAGCTAATGAAAAACTGTTTTTT
CATSRDMGGGANEKLFF
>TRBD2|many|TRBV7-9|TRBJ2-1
TGTGCCAGCAGCTTCCAGCGGGGGGGTCACAATGAGCAGTTCTTC
CASSFQRGGHNEQFF
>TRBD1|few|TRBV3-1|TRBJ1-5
TGTGCCAGCAGCTCACAGGGGGCGATAGTAAATCAGCCCCAGCATTTT
CASSSQGAIVNQPQHF
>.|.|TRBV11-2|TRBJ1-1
TGTGCCAGCAGCGCACTGACCCGGGGCACTGAAGCTTTCTTT
CASSALTRGTEAFF
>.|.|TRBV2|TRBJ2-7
TGTGCCAGCAGCCTGATCACCTACGAGCAGTACTTC
CASSLITYEQYF
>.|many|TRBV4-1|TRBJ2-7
TGCGCCAGCAGCCCCTTGGGCGGGGACGGCCCCTACGAGCAGTACTTC
CASSPLGGDGPYEQYF
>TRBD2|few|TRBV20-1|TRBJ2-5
TGCAGTGCACGGGGACTAGCGGGGGTAACGTATGAGGCCCAGTACTTC
CSARGLAGVTYEAQYF
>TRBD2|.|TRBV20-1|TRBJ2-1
TGCAGTGCTTCCCCCACTAGCGGACGTTACAATGAGCAGTTCTTC
CSASPTSGRYNEQFF
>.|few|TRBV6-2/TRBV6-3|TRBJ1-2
TGTGCCAGCAGCCGGAGCGGATCTAACTATGGCTACACCTTC
CASSRSGSNYGYTF
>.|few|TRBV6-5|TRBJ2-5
TGTGCCAGCAGTTACTCGCTTAGCGCAACACAAGAGACCCAGTACTTC
CASSYSLSATQETQYF
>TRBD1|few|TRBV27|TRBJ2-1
TGTGCCAGCAGTACGTGGACAGGGGGAGGAGAGCAGTTCTTC
CASSTWTGGGEQFF
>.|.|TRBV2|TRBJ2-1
TGTGCCAGCAGTGGTGGGGGGCGCGACAATGAGCAGTTCTTC
CASSGGGRDNEQFF
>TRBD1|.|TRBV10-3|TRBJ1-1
TGTGCCATCGGGGACAGGGGCCTGGACACTGAAGCTTTCTTT
CAIGDRGLDTEAFF
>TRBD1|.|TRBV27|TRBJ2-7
TGTGCCAGCAGTTTGGGACAGGGGGCGAAGAAGCAGTACTTC
CASSLGQGAKKQYF
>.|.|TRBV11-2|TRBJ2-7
TGTGCCAGCAGACCGGCTGGACACGCGACCGAGCAGTACTTC
CASRPAGHATEQYF
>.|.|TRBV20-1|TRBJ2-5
TGCAGTGCCGTCGTAGTCCCGGAGCAGTACTTC
CSAVVVPEQYF
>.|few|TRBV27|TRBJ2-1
TGTGCCAGCACATTCTCAGGGAACAATGAGCAGTTCTTC
CASTFSGNNEQFF